This T cell receptor (beta chain) was observed in a study of blood T cells in healthy people across ages. Study-wide results and caveats: Observed TCR beta diversity per million T cells went down as age went up. This fall followed a roughly linear course with age.

Details on this clonotype: Its antigen is not identified. At one boundary the junction diverges from the germline segment, which might be a read error.

The use of a sample-barcoded 5' primer and a J-beta primer mix characterized a second PCR of about 6 to 12 cycles. Each TCR beta cDNA got a 12-nucleotide random molecular identifier. A single record per CDR3 protein comes from TCRdb applying MiXCR to the 5' RACE reads. The data contain roughly 2 million distinct CDR3 sequences, just under 50% of them singletons. The CDR3 contains 14 residues. CDR1 and CDR2 from the germline V gene are MNHEY and SVGEGT. Sequenced input: blood. The rearrangement links TRBV6-2 or TRBV6-3 to TRBJ2-3; D is perhaps TRBD1 (5 bases). This receptor was obtained from a woman in her thirties or forties in good health. The CDR3 is CASSYQGYTDMQYF. CDR3 sequence (DNA): TGTGCCAGCAGTTACCAGGGTTATACAGATATGCAGTATTTT.